Described below is a single T cell receptor (beta chain) sequence and its context. What it recognizes is unknown. The CDR3 length is 13 residues. V lost 0 bases and J lost 3, with 6 bases in between. Germline V gene lookup returns CDR1 DFQATT and CDR2 SNEGSKA (reference sequence). The authors ran a second PCR of 7 to 11 cycles using a sample-barcoded 5' primer and a J-beta primer mix. TCRdb reanalysed the 5' RACE reads using MiXCR and keeps one entry per CDR3 protein. The sample has approximately 350,000 distinct CDR3 sequences; 45% to 65% are singletons. This specimen belongs to a study of blood T cells in healthy people across ages. Drawn from each donor were around 10 milliliters of peripheral blood. Study-level findings and limits: Higher diversity and more naive CD4+ cells were features of long-lived donors, compared to aged donors.

The chain links TRBV20-1 to TRBJ1-3; D not resolved. The sample taken for sequencing was blood. This TCR was sampled from a man in his fifties or sixties in good health. CDR3 nucleotides: TGCAGTGCTAGAGAGGTTCGTGGAAACACCATATATTTT. Translating gives CSAREVRGNTIYF.